The 9 T cell receptor beta chains listed next were all sequenced from one sample in a study of CD8 T cells in Susac syndrome. Random-hexamer reverse transcription was applied to roughly 0.5 to 1 ug RNA. MiXCR was run by TCRdb on the immunoSEQ multiplex PCR reads, yielding one entry per CDR3 protein. This table holds 100,000 to 150,000 distinct CDR3 sequences, approximately 93% found once. The sequenced material came from CD8+ T cells from PBMCs. Every receptor here comes from a human donor with multiple sclerosis.

This chain uses TRBV9 with TRBJ2-7; 10 bases agree with TRBD1. Looked up from germline, CDR1 is SGDLS and CDR2 is YYNGEE. The CDR3 length is 14 residues. J lost 4 bases, V lost 3 bases, and 4 bases had no gene match. The DNA for the CDR3 is TGTGCCAGCAGCGCGACAGGGGGCGGTTACGAGCAGTACTTC. Amino acid sequence: CASSATGGGYEQYF.

The rearrangement links TRBV7-9 to TRBJ2-3, with D tentatively TRBD2 (6 bases). V was clipped by 11 bases and J by 5 bases, with 17 bases between them. CDR3 size: 13 residues. Per the germline V gene, CDR1 is SEHNR and CDR2 is FQNEAQ (reference sequence). CDR3 nucleotides: TGTGCCCTGCGGGGCGGGAACGAAGATACGCAGTATTTT. Amino acids: CALRGGNEDTQYF.

The chain uses TRBV3-1 and TRBJ1-5, with D hard to call. Germline loops: CDR1 LGHDT, CDR2 YNNKEL (reference sequence). There are 13 residues in the CDR3. V was trimmed by 1 base and J by 3 bases, leaving 4 bases between them. CDR3 sequence: CASSQAPNQPQHF. Here the CDR3 DNA reads TGTGCCAGCAGCCAAGCTCCCAATCAGCCCCAGCATTTT.

The rearrangement joins TRBV9 to TRBJ2-3; 12 bases align to TRBD2. The CDR3 totals 16 residues. CDR1 is SGDLS and CDR2 is YYNGEE in the germline V gene. After removal of 5 bases from V and 2 bases from J, the junction contained 6 bases not matched to a gene. The CDR3 coding sequence is TGTGCCAGCAGGCCTACTAGCGGGGGGTTCACAGATACGCAGTATTTT. Amino acid sequence: CASRPTSGGFTDTQYF.

The chain is built from TRBV20-1 and TRBJ2-7; D is undetermined. The CDR3 is 12 residues long. V was trimmed by 3 bases and J by 3 bases, leaving 9 bases between them. Germline V gene data show CDR1 as DFQATT and CDR2 as SNEGSKA (reference sequence). This CDR3 reads CSASPEIYEQYF. The CDR3 coding sequence is TGCAGTGCTAGTCCAGAAATCTACGAGCAGTACTTC.

The gene calls are TRBV4-1 and TRBJ2-7; D remains ambiguous. V shed 1 base and J shed 4 bases, with 8 bases lying between them. Germline assignment: CDR1 MGHRA and CDR2 YSYEKL. This CDR3 comprises 13 residues. CDR3 in DNA: TGCGCCAGCAGCCAAGCCCTAAGATACGAGCAGTACTTC. As protein: CASSQALRYEQYF.

This chain links TRBV19 with TRBJ1-3; D remains ambiguous. The CDR3 is 12 residues long. Germline-derived CDR1 and CDR2 are LNHDA and SQIVND (reference sequence). V shed 9 bases and J shed 2 bases, with 8 bases lying between them. DNA for the CDR3: TGTGCCAGAAACATCCCTGGAAACACCATATATTTT. Translating gives CARNIPGNTIYF. Supplemented by reference TRBV19 and TRBJ1-3, the full variable domain reads DGGITQSPKYLFRKEGQNVTLSCEQNLNHDAMYWYRQDPGQGLRLIYYSQIVNDFQKGDIAEGYSVSREKKESFPLTVTSAQKNPTAFYLCARNIPGNTIYFGEGSWLTVV.

V and J are TRBV6-4 and TRBJ2-3; 13 positions match TRBD2. Trimming cost V 0 bases and J 6 bases; bases outside gene matches: 0. Germline assignment: CDR1 MRHNA and CDR2 SNTAGT. The CDR3 length is 15 residues. This CDR3 reads CASSDSTSGGDTQYF. DNA for the CDR3: TGTGCCAGCAGTGACTCGACTAGCGGGGGGGATACGCAGTATTTT.

The V call is TRBV2, the J call TRBJ1-2, with D perhaps TRBD1 (5 bases). V dropped 3 bases and J dropped 6 bases, with 11 bases sitting between them. CDR1 and CDR2 (germline): SNHLY, FYNNEI. The CDR3 has 13 amino acids. In DNA, the CDR3 is TGTGCCAGCAGTGATGAGGACATTGATGGCTACACCTTC. It is translated as CASSDEDIDGYTF.